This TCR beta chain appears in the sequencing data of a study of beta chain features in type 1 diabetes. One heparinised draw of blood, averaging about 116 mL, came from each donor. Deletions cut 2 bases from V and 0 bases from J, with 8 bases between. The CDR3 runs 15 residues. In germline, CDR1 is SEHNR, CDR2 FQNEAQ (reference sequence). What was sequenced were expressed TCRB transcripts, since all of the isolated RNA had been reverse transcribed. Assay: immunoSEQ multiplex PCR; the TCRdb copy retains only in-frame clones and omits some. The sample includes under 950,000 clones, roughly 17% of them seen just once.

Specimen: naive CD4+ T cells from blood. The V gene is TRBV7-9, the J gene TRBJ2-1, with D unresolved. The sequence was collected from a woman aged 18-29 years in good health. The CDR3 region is CASSLSRASYNEQFF. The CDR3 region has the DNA TGTGCCAGCAGCTTAAGTCGAGCCTCCTACAATGAGCAGTTCTTC.